The clone carrying this TCR beta chain has only one observation. The antigen remains unidentified. In the PCR, 60 Vbeta and 13 Jbeta primers were used. TCRdb's copy holds only in-frame clones and misses some; the assay was immunoSEQ multiplex PCR. The sample lists 100,000 to 150,000 clones; about three quarters were seen once. The sample belongs to a study of cytomegalovirus exposure and HLA in healthy donors. Study-wide results and caveats: The classifier reportedly diagnosed cytomegalovirus status with high sensitivity and specificity. A list of 150 or so TCR beta chains associated with cytomegalovirus was given. The study carried out a later analysis of TCR beta sequences. It associated approximately 17,000 of them with specific HLA alleles at a false discovery rate of 0.05.

Sequencing was performed on PBMCs. The source of this sequence is a human donor in good health.

CDR3 DNA sequence: TGTGCCAGCAGCTCCCGGGACAGCTACGAGCAGTACTTC. The encoded protein is CASSSRDSYEQYF. The rearrangement uses TRBV7-2 and TRBJ2-7, with 7 nucleotides matching TRBD1. Losses at the gene ends were 4 bases for V and 3 bases for J; bases not matched to a gene: 3. This CDR3 comprises 13 residues. The germline CDR1 and CDR2 sequences are SGHTA and FQGNSA. The full variable domain, completed using reference TRBV7-2 and TRBJ2-7, is GAGVSQSPSNKVTEKGKDVELRCDPISGHTALYWYRQSLGQGLEFLIYFQGNSAPDKSGLPSDRFSAERTGGSVSTLTIQRTQQEDSAVYLCASSSRDSYEQYFGPGTRLTVT.